This record concerns one T cell receptor (beta chain) sequence. Its antigen is unknown. Data came from immunoSEQ multiplex PCR; TCRdb stores just in-frame clones and leaves some out. The data show approximately 620,000 clones, 97% seen once. CDR3 length: 12 amino acids. Trimming pared 11 bases from V and 1 base from J, leaving 12 bases between. Germline CDR1 MNHNS, CDR2 SASEGT. These data originate in a study of shared clonotypes between healthy human individuals. Study-level background: Donors were a couple of women and a few men aged 18 to 49.

Broader study findings: The expectation was that sequencing depth would affect clonotype sharing among donors. Among four donors, roughly 5% of naive CD4 clonotypes were found in common.

The TCR originated in a young woman in good health. The chain carries TRBV6-1 and TRBJ2-7; D gene uncertain. Material for sequencing was naive CD4+ T cells sorted from blood. Sample subset: CD45RA+ positively selected. The chain's CDR3 is CALHGQSYEQYF. The CDR3 nucleotides read TGTGCCCTACACGGGCAGTCCTACGAGCAGTACTTC.